Below, 22 T cell receptor beta chains from the same sample are listed, as sequenced in a study of T cell responses to AZD1222 COVID-19 vaccine. Assay: immunoSEQ multiplex PCR; the TCRdb copy retains only in-frame clones and omits some. The data contain roughly 160,000 clones, about 92% of them singletons. Sequencing used peripheral blood, obtained on day 0 of AZD1222 vaccination. Source of these receptors: an adult in good health.

This chain uses TRBV6-5 with TRBJ1-5; a weak D match, TRBD1 (5 bases). V was pared by 1 base and J by 11 bases, with 18 bases between. The germline gives CDR1 MNHEY, CDR2 SVGAGI. The CDR3 has 15 amino acids. CDR3 nucleotides: TGTGCCAGCAGTTACTATGGGACCCACGTCGGGGCCCAGCATTTT. Translated, it gives CASSYYGTHVGAQHF.

The V gene is TRBV6-5, the J gene TRBJ1-2, with D maybe TRBD1 (6 bases). V was trimmed by 8 bases and J by 1 base, leaving 11 bases between them. CDR1 and CDR2 (germline): MNHEY, SVGAGI. The CDR3 totals 13 residues. CDR3 nucleotide sequence: TGTGCCAGCGGGAGGGGGGATAACTATGGCTACACCTTC. The encoded protein is CASGRGDNYGYTF.

This sequence joins TRBV5-3 and TRBJ1-5; 7 nucleotides agree with TRBD1. TRBV5-3 is annotated as an ORF whose role is uncertain. The CDR3 sequence is 16 residues long. Germline trimming cut 4 bases from V and 3 bases from J; bases unmatched to any gene: 10. For the CDR3, the DNA is TGTGCCAGAAGCAAAACCTACAGGGGATACAATCAGCCCCAGCATTTT. This codes for CARSKTYRGYNQPQHF.

This chain links TRBV5-1 with TRBJ2-6; D remains unclear. The CDR3 contains 16 residues. Trimming cost V 4 bases and J 0 bases, with 11 bases left between them. The germline CDR1 and CDR2 sequences are SGHRS and YFSETQ. The CDR3, as DNA: TGCGCCAGCAGCAAGGACCCGATCTCTGGGGCCAACGTCCTGACTTTC. Protein sequence: CASSKDPISGANVLTF.

The V gene is TRBV9, the J gene TRBJ2-7; no reliable D call. V lost 3 bases and J lost 2, with 12 bases in between. The length of the CDR3 is 14 residues. The germline V gene encodes CDR1 SGDLS and CDR2 YYNGEE. This CDR3 is CASSAKGRTYEQYF. The CDR3 region has the DNA TGTGCCAGCAGCGCAAAAGGACGGACCTACGAGCAGTACTTC.

The chain couples TRBV7-2 to TRBJ2-1; 9 bases line up with TRBD2. V trimming: 2 bases; J trimming: 9 bases; junction bases outside the gene matches: 8. The CDR3 consists of 15 residues. The germline CDR1 and CDR2 sequences are SGHTA and FQGNSA. CDR3: CASSLTLAGFLEQFF. Here the CDR3 DNA reads TGTGCCAGCAGCTTAACACTAGCGGGCTTCCTTGAGCAGTTCTTC.

A single count supports this clone. V is TRBV7-9 and J is TRBJ1-1; 8 nucleotides line up with TRBD1. The CDR3 totals 14 residues. Germline assignment: CDR1 SEHNR and CDR2 FQNEAQ (reference sequence). With V trimmed by 1 base and J by 10 bases, 8 bases remained unmatched. The CDR3 DNA sequence: TGTGCCAGCAGCTTAGTGGGGACAGGCGCTGTAGCTTTCTTT. It specifies CASSLVGTGAVAFF.

The J gene is TRBJ2-7, the V gene TRBV12-3 or TRBV12-4, with a weak D call TRBD1 (6 bases). Trimming pared 7 bases from V and 0 bases from J, leaving 10 bases between. The CDR3 is 13 residues long. The CDR3 loop is CASTTRGSYEQYF. CDR3 bases: TGTGCCAGCACCACCAGGGGCTCCTACGAGCAGTACTTC.

This clone has more than one count but fewer than ten. This chain connects TRBV29-1 to TRBJ1-1, with a weak D call TRBD1 (5 bases). V was trimmed by 7 bases and J by 0 bases, leaving 18 bases between them. The CDR3 covers 15 residues. Germline CDR1 and CDR2: SQVTM and ANQGSEA. The chain's CDR3 is CSAFTEGPLNTEAFF. As DNA, the CDR3 is TGCAGCGCTTTCACCGAGGGACCGTTGAACACTGAAGCTTTCTTT.

The gene calls are TRBV29-1 and TRBJ2-7; D assignment may be TRBD1 or TRBD2 (5 bases each). V lost 6 bases, J lost 2 bases, and 11 bases lay in between. The length of the CDR3 is 12 residues. Germline loops: CDR1 SQVTM, CDR2 ANQGSEA. CDR3 in amino acids: CSVGTGTYEQYF. CDR3 in DNA: TGCAGCGTGGGGACGGGAACCTACGAGCAGTACTTC.

The chain uses TRBV2 and TRBJ2-2; possible D gene TRBD1, 6 bases. This CDR3 region has 15 residues. CDR1 and CDR2 from the germline V gene are SNHLY and FYNNEI. Trimming removed 8 bases from V and 0 bases from J, with 13 bases in between. The CDR3 DNA follows: TGTGCCAGCGATGGGGGCCTCGCGAACACCGGGGAGCTGTTTTTT. It is translated as CASDGGLANTGELFF.

CDR3: CAWTERNYSPLHF. Written as DNA, the CDR3 is TGTGCCTGGACCGAACGTAATTATTCACCCCTCCACTTT. The rearrangement uses TRBV30 and TRBJ1-6; D uncertain. CDR1 and CDR2 (germline): GTSNPN, SVGIG (reference sequence). This CDR3 is 13 amino acids long. Between the trimmed V and J ends, which lost 4 bases and 8 bases, there was a span of 12 bases.

The chain combines TRBV24-1 with TRBJ2-1; unclear D gene. Trimming removed 6 bases from V and 0 bases from J, with 11 bases in between. Germline loops: CDR1 KGHDR, CDR2 SFDVKD. The CDR3 runs to 15 residues. CDR3 sequence reads: CATSNPRSSYNEQFF. CDR3 nucleotides: TGTGCCACCAGTAACCCTAGATCCTCCTACAATGAGCAGTTCTTC.

The chain employs TRBV6-5 and TRBJ1-2; the match to TRBD1 covers 7 bases. CDR3 size: 16 residues. The V segment lost 4 bases and the J segment 5 bases; nucleotides outside the gene matches: 13. Germline loops: CDR1 MNHEY, CDR2 SVGAGI. This chain's CDR3 is CASSSERQGLEYGYTF. The CDR3 DNA sequence: TGTGCCAGCAGTTCCGAACGACAGGGACTAGAGTATGGCTACACCTTC.

The chain has TRBV7-9 and TRBJ2-7, with a possible D match to TRBD1 (5 bases). The V gene lost 1 base and the J gene lost 3 bases, with 7 bases spanning the gap. The CDR3 extends over 13 amino acids. Germline CDR1 and CDR2: SEHNR and FQNEAQ (reference sequence). CDR3: CASSLGQNYEQYF. The CDR3 DNA reads as TGTGCCAGCAGCTTAGGACAGAACTACGAGCAGTACTTC.

In its sample, this clone was seen once. The chain recombines TRBV5-1 with TRBJ2-5, with D perhaps TRBD1 (6 bases). The CDR3 contains 15 residues. V lost 4 bases to trimming and J lost 2 bases, with 15 bases between them. The V gene's germline CDR1 is SGHRS and CDR2 YFSETQ. This CDR3 reads CASSLRDTSQETQYF. CDR3 coding DNA: TGCGCCAGCAGCCTCCGGGACACCTCACAAGAGACCCAGTACTTC.

The chain combines TRBV7-2 with TRBJ1-2; TRBD1 matches 7 bases. V shed 5 bases, J shed 13 bases, and the junction held 22 bases outside the gene matches. The CDR3 totals 16 residues. Germline CDR1 SGHTA, CDR2 FQGNSA. The DNA of the CDR3 is TGTGCCAGCAGCACCCGGGGGGACAGCTACATTATGGCTTTCACCTTC. This codes for CASSTRGDSYIMAFTF.

V usage is TRBV19 and J usage is TRBJ1-6, with 8 nucleotides matching TRBD1. This CDR3 region has 15 residues. With 2 bases clipped from V and 6 bases from J, the junction kept 3 bases outside the gene matches. Germline V gene lookup returns CDR1 LNHDA and CDR2 SQIVND (reference sequence). The CDR3 sequence: CASSIPTGANSPLHF. CDR3 sequence (DNA): TGTGCCAGTAGTATACCGACAGGGGCTAATTCACCCCTCCACTTT.

The count of this clone is one. The gene calls are TRBV5-1 and TRBJ1-1, with D possibly TRBD1 on 6 matching bases. In germline, CDR1 is SGHRS, CDR2 YFSETQ. The CDR3 is 13 amino acids. The V and J ends lost 5 bases and 7 bases respectively, with 15 bases between them. The CDR3 sequence: CASRVLTGNEAFF. The DNA of the CDR3 is TGCGCCAGCAGGGTATTGACAGGCAATGAAGCTTTCTTT. Filled out from reference TRBV5-1 and TRBJ1-1, the complete variable domain reads KAGVTQTPRYLIKTRGQQVTLSCSPISGHRSVSWYQQTPGQGLQFLFEYFSETQRNKGNFPGRFSGRQFSNSRSEMNVSTLELGDSALYLCASRVLTGNEAFFGQGTRLTVV.

This rearrangement joins TRBV20-1 to TRBJ2-1; D is unclear. Germline V gene data show CDR1 as DFQATT and CDR2 as SNEGSKA (reference sequence). The germline V and J ends were trimmed by 5 bases and 9 bases, with 11 bases remaining between them. The CDR3 is made up of 11 amino acids. In DNA, the CDR3 is TGCAGTGCTCCTACCTCGGCTGAGCAGTTCTTC. Amino acids: CSAPTSAEQFF.

The chain is built from TRBV19 and TRBJ1-2, with unresolved D. The CDR3 covers 13 residues. From germline, CDR1 is LNHDA and CDR2 SQIVND (reference sequence). Trimming pared 5 bases from V and 0 bases from J, leaving 7 bases between. CDR3 loop: CASSLRANYGYTF. CDR3 DNA: TGTGCCAGTAGTCTCAGAGCTAACTATGGCTACACCTTC.

The V call is TRBV7-2, the J call TRBJ1-2, with D possibly matching TRBD1 (6 bases). Germline values: CDR1 SGHTA, CDR2 FQGNSA. The CDR3 totals 17 residues. V shed 2 bases and J shed 4 bases, with 20 bases lying between them. CDR3 in DNA: TGTGCCAGCAGCTTATCCTACAGGGCTACTAGAGTCTATGGCTACACCTTC. It translates to CASSLSYRATRVYGYTF. Full variable domain (outside the CDR3, taken from reference TRBV7-2 and TRBJ1-2): GAGVSQSPSNKVTEKGKDVELRCDPISGHTALYWYRQSLGQGLEFLIYFQGNSAPDKSGLPSDRFSAERTGGSVSTLTIQRTQQEDSAVYLCASSLSYRATRVYGYTFGSGTRLTVV.